This is a list of T cell receptor beta chains from one sample in a study of T cell responses to AZD1222 COVID-19 vaccine. Using immunoSEQ multiplex PCR, the repertoire was profiled, and TCRdb retains in-frame clones only, with some absent. The sample carries around 160,000 clones, 75% to 95% recorded once. The specimen was peripheral blood, collected on day 0 of MenACWY control vaccination. All receptors come from an adult in good health. CDR3s include the opening cysteine and the closing phenylalanine or tryptophan. The order of the fields is V gene, D gene, CDR3 protein. D genes are given only for firm matches.

TRBV7-9	-	CASGRGAYEQYF
TRBV24-1	TRBD1	CATRDRMNTEAFF
TRBV9	TRBD1	CASSPRDRAGEKLFF
TRBV28	-	CASSFYSGYQPQHF
TRBV6-5	-	CASSLTAWTEAFF
TRBV11-2	-	CASNLGRERNTEAFF
TRBV6-5	-	CASSPAGAKNQPQHF
TRBV28	-	CASSLGQFYGYTF
TRBV7-9	-	CASSLGQVYGYTF
TRBV4-2	-	CASSQDGVSGNTIYF